This section outlines one TCR beta chain sequence together with its context. CDR1 and CDR2 (germline): SGDLS, YYNGEE. This CDR3 region has 17 residues. V was pared by 4 bases and J by 5 bases, with 24 bases between. The sample comes from a study of long-term antiretroviral therapy in people with HIV. immunoSEQ v3.0 was run at survey level. Assay: immunoSEQ multiplex PCR; the TCRdb copy retains only in-frame clones and omits some. The sample lists more than 15,000 clones, about 81% occurring once. The sequencing used unsorted PBMCs, collected 0.3 years before starting antiretroviral therapy. This sequence joins TRBV9 and TRBJ2-5; D is possibly TRBD2 (7 bases). This TCR came from a man aged 50-60 years with HIV. CDR3 amino acids: CASSPRTTWGGPETQYF. The CDR3 nucleotides are TGTGCCAGCAGCCCACGCACTACGTGGGGGGGCCCGGAGACCCAGTACTTC.